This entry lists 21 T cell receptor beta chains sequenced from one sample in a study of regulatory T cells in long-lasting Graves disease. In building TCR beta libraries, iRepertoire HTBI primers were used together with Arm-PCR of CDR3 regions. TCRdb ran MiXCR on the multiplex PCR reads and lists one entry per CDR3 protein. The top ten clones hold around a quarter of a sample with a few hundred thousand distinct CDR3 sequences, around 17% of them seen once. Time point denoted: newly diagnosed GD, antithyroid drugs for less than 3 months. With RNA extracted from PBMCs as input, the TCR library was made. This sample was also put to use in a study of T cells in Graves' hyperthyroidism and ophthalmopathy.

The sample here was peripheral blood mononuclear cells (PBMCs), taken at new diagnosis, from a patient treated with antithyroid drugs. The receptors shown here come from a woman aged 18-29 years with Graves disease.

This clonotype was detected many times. CDR3 DNA sequence: TGTGCCAGCAGTTCCCGTAGAGGCCTCGGGACGTCGAACACTGAAGCTTTCTTT. This encodes CASSSRRGLGTSNTEAFF. The chain couples TRBV28 to TRBJ1-1; D possibly corresponds to TRBD1 (5 bases). The CDR3 totals 18 residues. Trimming cost V 4 bases and J 1 base, with 22 bases left between them. Germline V lookup: CDR1 MDHEN, CDR2 SYDVKM.

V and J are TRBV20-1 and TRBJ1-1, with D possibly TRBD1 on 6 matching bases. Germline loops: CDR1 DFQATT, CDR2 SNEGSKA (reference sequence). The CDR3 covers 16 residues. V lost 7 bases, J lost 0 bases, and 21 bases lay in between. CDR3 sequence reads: CSGRGAGYPMNTEAFF. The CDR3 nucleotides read TGCAGTGGCCGGGGGGCCGGGTACCCGATGAACACTGAAGCTTTCTTT.

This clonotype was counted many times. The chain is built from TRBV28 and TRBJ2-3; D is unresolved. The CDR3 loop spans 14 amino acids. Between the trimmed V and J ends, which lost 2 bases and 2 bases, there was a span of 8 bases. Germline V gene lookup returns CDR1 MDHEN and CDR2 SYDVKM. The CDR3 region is CASSLNLYTDTQYF. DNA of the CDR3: TGTGCCAGCAGTTTAAACCTATACACAGATACGCAGTATTTT.

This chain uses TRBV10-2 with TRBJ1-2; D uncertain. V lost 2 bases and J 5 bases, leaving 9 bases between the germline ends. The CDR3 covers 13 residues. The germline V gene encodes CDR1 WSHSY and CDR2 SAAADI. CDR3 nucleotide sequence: TGCGCCAGCAGTGAGAGGGATTTGTATGGCTACACCTTC. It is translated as CASSERDLYGYTF.

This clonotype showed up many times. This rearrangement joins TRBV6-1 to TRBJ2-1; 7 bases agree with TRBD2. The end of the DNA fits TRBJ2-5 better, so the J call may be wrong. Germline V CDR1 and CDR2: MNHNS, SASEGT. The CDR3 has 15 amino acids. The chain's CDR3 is CASNPRGGAGETQYF. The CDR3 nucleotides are TGTGCCAGCAACCCGCGGGGAGGGGCCGGGGAGACCCAGTACTTC.

CDR3 nucleotides: TGTGCCAGCAGCACCCGACAGGGGTTCACTGAAGCTTTCTTT. Translation gives CASSTRQGFTEAFF. The chain employs TRBV7-2 and TRBJ1-1; 8 bases agree with TRBD1. The CDR3 runs 14 residues. CDR1 is SGHTA and CDR2 is FQGNSA in the germline V gene. Unmatched junction bases numbered 6, after V lost 5 bases and J lost 4 bases.

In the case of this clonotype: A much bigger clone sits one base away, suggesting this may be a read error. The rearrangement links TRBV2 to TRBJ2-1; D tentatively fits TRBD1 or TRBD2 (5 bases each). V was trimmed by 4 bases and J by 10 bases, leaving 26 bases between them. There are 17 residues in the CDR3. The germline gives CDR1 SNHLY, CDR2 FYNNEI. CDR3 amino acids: CASSVIKEVQGPYEQFF. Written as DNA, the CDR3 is TGTGCCAGCAGTGTTATTAAGGAGGTGCAGGGACCCTACGAGCAGTTCTTC.

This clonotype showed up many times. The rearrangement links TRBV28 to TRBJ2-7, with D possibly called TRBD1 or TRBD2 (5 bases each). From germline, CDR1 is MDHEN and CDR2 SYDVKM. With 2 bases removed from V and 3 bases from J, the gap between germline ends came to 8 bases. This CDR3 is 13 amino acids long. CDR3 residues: CASSLGGLYEQYF. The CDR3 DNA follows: TGTGCCAGCAGTTTAGGGGGTCTCTACGAGCAGTACTTC.

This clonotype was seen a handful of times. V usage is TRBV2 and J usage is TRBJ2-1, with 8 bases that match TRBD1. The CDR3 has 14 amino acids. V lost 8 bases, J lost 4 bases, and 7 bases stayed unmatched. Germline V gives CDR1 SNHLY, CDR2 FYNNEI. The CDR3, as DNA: TGTGCCAGCGGCCGGGACAGGTTTTACAATGAGCAGTTCTTC. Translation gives CASGRDRFYNEQFF.

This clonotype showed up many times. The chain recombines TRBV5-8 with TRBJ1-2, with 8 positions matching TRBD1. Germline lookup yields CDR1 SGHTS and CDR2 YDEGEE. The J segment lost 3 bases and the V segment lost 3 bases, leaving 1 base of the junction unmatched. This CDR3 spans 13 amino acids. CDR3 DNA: TGTGCCAGCAGCTGGGACAGGTACTATGGCTACACCTTC. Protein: CASSWDRYYGYTF.

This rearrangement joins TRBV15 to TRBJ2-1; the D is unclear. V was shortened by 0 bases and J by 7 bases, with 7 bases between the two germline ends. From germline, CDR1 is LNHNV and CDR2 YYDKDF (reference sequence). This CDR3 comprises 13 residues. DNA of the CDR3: TGTGCCACCAGCAGAGACGTGGAAAATGAGCAGTTCTTC. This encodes CATSRDVENEQFF.

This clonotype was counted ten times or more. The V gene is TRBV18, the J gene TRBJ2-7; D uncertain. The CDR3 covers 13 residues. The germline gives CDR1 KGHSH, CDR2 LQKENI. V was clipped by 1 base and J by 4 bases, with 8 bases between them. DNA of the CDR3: TGTGCCAGCTCACCACAAGCTGAATACGAGCAGTACTTC. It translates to CASSPQAEYEQYF.

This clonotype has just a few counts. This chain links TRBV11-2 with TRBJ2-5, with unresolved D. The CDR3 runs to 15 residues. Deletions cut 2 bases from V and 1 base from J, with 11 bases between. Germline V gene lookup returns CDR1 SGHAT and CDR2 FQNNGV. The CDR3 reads CASSLRLFGQETQYF. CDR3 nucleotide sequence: TGTGCCAGCAGCTTAAGGCTTTTCGGCCAAGAGACCCAGTACTTC.

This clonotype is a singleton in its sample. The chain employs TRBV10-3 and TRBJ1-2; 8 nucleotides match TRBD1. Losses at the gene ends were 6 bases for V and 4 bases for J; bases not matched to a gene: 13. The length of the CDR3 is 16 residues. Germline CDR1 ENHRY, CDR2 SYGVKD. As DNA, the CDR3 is TGTGCCATCAGGGCTCCGCTCCAGGGGGCAGCCTATGGCTACACCTTC. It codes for CAIRAPLQGAAYGYTF.

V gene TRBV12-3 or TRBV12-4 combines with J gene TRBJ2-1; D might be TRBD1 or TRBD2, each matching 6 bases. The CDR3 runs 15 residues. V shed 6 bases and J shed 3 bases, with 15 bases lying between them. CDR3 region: CASRSLGGGYNEQFF. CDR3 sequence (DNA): TGTGCCAGCAGGTCCCTGGGGGGCGGCTACAATGAGCAGTTCTTC.

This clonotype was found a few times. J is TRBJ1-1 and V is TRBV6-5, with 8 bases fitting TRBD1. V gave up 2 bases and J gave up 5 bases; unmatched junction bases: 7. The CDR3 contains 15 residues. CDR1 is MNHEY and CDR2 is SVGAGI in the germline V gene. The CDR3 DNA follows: TGTGCCAGCAGTTACGAAGGACAGGGACGGACTGAAGCTTTCTTT. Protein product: CASSYEGQGRTEAFF.

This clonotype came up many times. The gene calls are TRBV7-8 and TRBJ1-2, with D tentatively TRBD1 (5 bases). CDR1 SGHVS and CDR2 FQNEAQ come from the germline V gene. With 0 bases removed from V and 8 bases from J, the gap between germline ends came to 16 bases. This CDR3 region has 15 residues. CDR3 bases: TGTGCCAGCAGCTTAGCTGAGGGGCGCACTGACGGCTACACCTTC. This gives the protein CASSLAEGRTDGYTF.

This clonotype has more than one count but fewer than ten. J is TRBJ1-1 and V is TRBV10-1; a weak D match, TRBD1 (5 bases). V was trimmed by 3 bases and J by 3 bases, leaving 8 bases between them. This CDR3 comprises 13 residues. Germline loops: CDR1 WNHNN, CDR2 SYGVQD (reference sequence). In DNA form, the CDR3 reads TGCGCCAGCAGTGATCAGGGCTACACTGAAGCTTTCTTT. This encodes CASSDQGYTEAFF.

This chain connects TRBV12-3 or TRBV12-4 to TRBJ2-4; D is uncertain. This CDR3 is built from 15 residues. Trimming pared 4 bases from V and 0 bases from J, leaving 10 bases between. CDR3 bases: TGTGCCAGCAGTTATGAGAACTTAGCCAAAAACATTCAGTACTTC. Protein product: CASSYENLAKNIQYF.

DNA for the CDR3: TGTGCCAGCAGCCAAGATCTGGCTAGCGGGATTCTCGATGAGCAGTTCTTC. Amino acids: CASSQDLASGILDEQFF. The chain has TRBV4-2 and TRBJ2-1, with 9 nucleotides matching TRBD2. The CDR3 sequence is 17 residues long. V gave up 0 bases and J gave up 8 bases; unmatched junction bases: 11. Germline lookup yields CDR1 LGHNA and CDR2 YNFKEQ.

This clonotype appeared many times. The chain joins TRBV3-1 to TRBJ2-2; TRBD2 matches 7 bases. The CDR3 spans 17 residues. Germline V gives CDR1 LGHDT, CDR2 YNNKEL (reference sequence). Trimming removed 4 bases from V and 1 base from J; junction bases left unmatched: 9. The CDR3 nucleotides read TGTGCCAGCAGCCCGCTGTGGCTAGCGGAGAACACCGGGGAGCTGTTTTTT. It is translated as CASSPLWLAENTGELFF.